This T cell receptor beta chain emerged from a study of CD8 T cells in ankylosing spondylitis. Points on this clonotype: Its antigen is currently unknown.

The CDR3 has 13 amino acids. The V end lost 1 base, the J end lost 5 bases, and 8 bases lay between the germline ends. The germline V gene has CDR1 KGHSY and CDR2 FQNENV. From the 5' RACE reads, TCRdb called clonotypes with MiXCR, one entry per CDR3 protein. Of about 450,000 distinct CDR3 sequences in the sample, around 26% were seen once. Broader study findings: CD8+ by phenotype, disease-linked clones were relatively rare in peripheral blood. The authors reported significant enrichment of disease-linked clones in matched ankylosing spondylitis synovial fluid. Several highly homologous variants made up a TCR beta motif that seemed to typify ankylosing spondylitis blood.

The rearrangement links TRBV16 to TRBJ1-2, with unresolved D. The receptor was isolated from a male donor with ankylosing spondylitis. Sequenced: blood, either unsorted or a sorted T cell fraction (not recorded which). The CDR3 is CASSQFEEYGYTF. CDR3 in DNA: TGTGCCAGCAGCCAATTTGAGGAGTATGGCTACACCTTC. Based on the CDR3 plus reference TRBV16 and TRBJ1-2, the full variable domain is GEEVAQTPKHLVRGEGQKAKLYCAPIKGHSYVFWYQQVLKNEFKFLISFQNENVFDETGMPKERFSAKCLPNSPCSLEIQATKLEDSAVYFCASSQFEEYGYTFGSGTRLTVV.